The rows below give T cell receptor beta chains drawn from one sample of a study of shared clonotypes between healthy human individuals. Some clones are missing from TCRdb's copy, which holds only in-frame ones; the method was immunoSEQ multiplex PCR. In the table there are around 1 million clones, approximately 80% of which are singletons. The sequenced sample was memory CD4+ T cells sorted from blood. These receptors were taken from a man aged 18 to 35 in good health. Both conserved end residues are part of each CDR3. The D gene is left open where the match is weak. Part of the rows lack a size; the others show once, few, many or a class for expanded clones.

TRBJ2-7,.,TRBV6-1,.,CASSEGGAGSYEQYF,TGTGCCAGCAGTGAAGGGGGCGCGGGGTCGTACGAGCAGTACTTC
TRBJ2-7,TRBD1,TRBV6-5,.,CASSSRDRAREQYF,TGTGCCAGCAGTTCCCGAGACAGGGCTCGCGAGCAGTACTTC
TRBJ2-3,.,TRBV4-1,.,CASSQEVRSSTDTQYF,TGCGCCAGCAGCCAAGAGGTGAGGTCTAGCACAGATACGCAGTATTTT
TRBJ1-1,.,TRBV6-1,few,CASSDGSKYTEAFF,TGTGCCAGCAGTGATGGTAGTAAGTACACTGAAGCTTTCTTT
TRBJ2-4,.,TRBV9,once,CASSPGPENIQYF,TGTGCCAGCAGCCCGGGACCCGAGAACATTCAGTACTTC
TRBJ2-3,.,TRBV5-1,.,CASSFSGGTDTQYF,TGCGCCAGCAGCTTTTCAGGGGGCACAGATACGCAGTATTTT
TRBJ2-7,TRBD1,TRBV6-6,once,CATQTGGYEQYF,TGTGCCACCCAGACAGGGGGCTACGAGCAGTACTTC
TRBJ1-1,.,TRBV7-9,.,CASSLNEAFF,TGTGCCAGCAGCTTAAATGAAGCTTTCTTT
TRBJ2-5,.,TRBV18,.,CASSPVGQETQYF,TGTGCCAGCTCACCAGTCGGGCAAGAGACCCAGTACTTC
TRBJ2-1,TRBD1,TRBV6-5,.,CASSNRGHEQFF,TGTGCCAGCAGTAACAGGGGGCATGAGCAGTTCTTC
TRBJ2-3,.,TRBV5-1,.,CASRPGYSTDTQYF,TGCGCCAGCAGGCCAGGGTATAGTACAGATACGCAGTATTTT
TRBJ1-5,TRBD1,TRBV6-6,.,CASSWGTGLSNQPQHF,TGTGCCAGCAGTTGGGGGACAGGCCTTAGCAATCAGCCCCAGCATTTT
TRBJ1-4,TRBD1,TRBV2,.,CASSRDRGLEKLFF,TGTGCCAGCAGCAGGGACAGGGGGCTCGAAAAACTGTTTTTT
TRBJ1-2,TRBD1,TRBV10-2,.,CASSDTGGIYGYTF,TGCGCCAGCAGTGATACAGGGGGCATCTATGGCTACACCTTC
TRBJ1-1,.,TRBV27,.,CASSSGRRMNTEAFF,TGTGCCAGCAGTTCCGGCCGACGAATGAACACTGAAGCTTTCTTT
TRBJ2-7,TRBD2,TRBV18,.,CASSPGAGGGYEQYF,TGTGCCAGCTCACCAGGAGCGGGGGGCGGCTACGAGCAGTACTTC
TRBJ2-2,.,TRBV5-6,.,CASSLVGAGELFF,TGTGCCAGCAGCTTAGTGGGGGCCGGGGAGCTGTTTTTT
TRBJ2-7,.,TRBV5-1,.,CASSLAMGGTYEQYF,TGCGCCAGCAGCTTGGCCATGGGGGGAACCTACGAGCAGTACTTC
TRBJ2-7,TRBD2,TRBV12-5,.,CASGLLAGGSYEQYF,TGTGCTAGTGGTTTGTTAGCGGGAGGTTCCTACGAGCAGTACTTC
TRBJ2-1,.,TRBV12-1,.,CASSRTGGIWNNEQFF,TGTGCCAGCAGTCGGACGGGAGGGATATGGAACAATGAGCAGTTCTTC
TRBJ1-5,TRBD1,TRBV27,few,CASSYQGGLSNQPQHF,TGTGCCAGCAGTTACCAGGGGGGGCTAAGCAATCAGCCCCAGCATTTT
TRBJ2-1,TRBD2,TRBV25-1,.,CASSEWRGGYNEQFF,TGTGCCAGCAGTGAATGGCGGGGGGGGTACAATGAGCAGTTCTTC
TRBJ2-5,TRBD2,TRBV7-3,.,CASSLLAGGPTETQYF,TGTGCCAGCAGCCTATTAGCGGGGGGGCCTACGGAGACCCAGTACTTC
TRBJ1-2,.,TRBV7-2,.,CASSLERTAGYTF,TGTGCCAGCAGCTTAGAACGGACAGCTGGCTACACCTTC
TRBJ2-7,TRBD1,TRBV29-1,.,CSVAKNFGDRASYEQYF,TGCAGCGTCGCGAAAAATTTCGGGGACAGGGCGTCCTACGAGCAGTACTTC
TRBJ2-2,.,TRBV9,many,CASSVGAPNTGELFF,TGTGCCAGCAGCGTAGGGGCACCGAACACCGGGGAGCTGTTTTTT